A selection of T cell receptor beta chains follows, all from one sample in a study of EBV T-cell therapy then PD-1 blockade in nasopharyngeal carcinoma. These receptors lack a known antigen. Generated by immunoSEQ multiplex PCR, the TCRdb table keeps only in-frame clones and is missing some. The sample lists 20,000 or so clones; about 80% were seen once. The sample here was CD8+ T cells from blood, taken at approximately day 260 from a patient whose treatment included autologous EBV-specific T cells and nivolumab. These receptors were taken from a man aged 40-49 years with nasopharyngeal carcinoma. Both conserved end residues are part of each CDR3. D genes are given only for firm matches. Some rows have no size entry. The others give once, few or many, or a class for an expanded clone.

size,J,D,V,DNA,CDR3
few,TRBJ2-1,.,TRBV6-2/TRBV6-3,TGTGCCAGCAGTTACACGGGGCCCAATGAGCAGTTCTTC,CASSYTGPNEQFF
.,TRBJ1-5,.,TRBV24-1,TGTGCCACCAGTGATTTCGCAGGTGATCAGCCCCAGCATTTT,CATSDFAGDQPQHF
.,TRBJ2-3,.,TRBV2,TGTGCCAGCAGTGACCCGGGACAATTCACAGATACGCAGTATTTT,CASSDPGQFTDTQYF
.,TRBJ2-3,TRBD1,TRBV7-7,TGTGCCAGCAGCCTAAGGGACAGATCCACAGATACGCAGTATTTT,CASSLRDRSTDTQYF
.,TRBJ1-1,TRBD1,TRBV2,TGTGCCAGCAGTGACAGGGGGTTGAACACTGAAGCTTTCTTT,CASSDRGLNTEAFF
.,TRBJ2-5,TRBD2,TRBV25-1,TGTGCCAGCAGTTCCAGCGGGGGACAAGGAGAGACCCAGTACTTC,CASSSSGGQGETQYF
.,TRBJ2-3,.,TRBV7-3,TGTGCCAGCAGCTTAGCACGGAAAACAGATACGCAGTATTTT,CASSLARKTDTQYF
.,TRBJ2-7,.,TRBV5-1,TGCGCCAGCAGGTTCAGGGGCTCCTACGAGCAGTACTTC,CASRFRGSYEQYF
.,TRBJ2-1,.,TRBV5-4,TGTGCCAGCAGGGGACACAATGAGCAGTTCTTC,CASRGHNEQFF
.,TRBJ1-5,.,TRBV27,TGTGCCAGCAGTTTACTGGCAGCCGAAAGCAATCAGCCCCAGCATTTT,CASSLLAAESNQPQHF
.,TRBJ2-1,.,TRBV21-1,TGTGCCAGCCACGTGAGGGGGGGGAAGAGCTCCTACAATGAGCAGTTCTTC,CASHVRGGKSSYNEQFF
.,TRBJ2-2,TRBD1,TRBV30,TGTGCGACCGGGACAGGGTATCCCGGGGAGCTGTTTTTT,CATGTGYPGELFF